This is a list of T cell receptor beta chains from one sample in a study of metastatic and nonmetastatic thyroid tumors. TCRdb re-called the PCR reads via MiXCR. The sample records under 30,000 clones, roughly 17% being singletons. The sample consisted of blood. The receptors derive from a male donor with papillary thyroid cancer or a benign thyroid nodule (not recorded which). Some clones in this sample may be carry-over from other donors' samples. The CDR3 runs from the conserved cysteine through the conserved F or W. The D gene is left open where the match is weak. Clone size appears in some rows only: once, few, many, or a class for an expanded clone.

d_gene: TRBD1; v_gene: TRBV9; abundance: many; j_gene: TRBJ2-5; CDR3nt: TGTGCCAGCAGCGTCGGGCTGGGACAGGGAGAAGAGACCCAGTACTTC; CDR3aa: CASSVGLGQGEETQYF
d_gene: TRBD1; v_gene: TRBV7-2; abundance: many; j_gene: TRBJ1-2; CDR3nt: TGTGCCAGCAGCCCACGACAGGGAGGGGACTATGGCTACACCTTC; CDR3aa: CASSPRQGGDYGYTF
d_gene: .; v_gene: TRBV10-1; abundance: many; j_gene: TRBJ2-5; CDR3nt: TGCGCCAGCAGTGAGGAGCACCAAGAGACCCAGTACTTC; CDR3aa: CASSEEHQETQYF
d_gene: TRBD2; v_gene: TRBV4-2; abundance: many; j_gene: TRBJ2-3; CDR3nt: TGTGCCAGCAGCCAAGTACTAGCGGGATACACAGATACGCAGTATTTT; CDR3aa: CASSQVLAGYTDTQYF
d_gene: .; v_gene: TRBV29-1; abundance: many; j_gene: TRBJ2-5; CDR3nt: TGCAGCGTTGGCGGTTGGGGGACCCCGGAGACCCAGTACTTC; CDR3aa: CSVGGWGTPETQYF
d_gene: .; v_gene: TRBV19; abundance: many; j_gene: TRBJ1-4; CDR3nt: TGTGCCAGTAGTATAAGGGGTGCAACTAATGAAAAACTGTTTTTT; CDR3aa: CASSIRGATNEKLFF
d_gene: .; v_gene: TRBV5-1; abundance: many; j_gene: TRBJ1-3; CDR3nt: TGCGCCAGCAGCTTGGCCGGGGCAGGGCACGGAAACACCATATATTTT; CDR3aa: CASSLAGAGHGNTIYF
d_gene: TRBD2; v_gene: TRBV4-1; abundance: many; j_gene: TRBJ2-1; CDR3nt: TGCGCCAGCAGCCAAGGGACTAGCCTACTCTTC; CDR3aa: CASSQGTSLLF
d_gene: .; v_gene: TRBV5-1; abundance: many; j_gene: TRBJ2-4; CDR3nt: TGCGCCAGCAGCCCGGGGGCTGGGGACATTCAGTACTTC; CDR3aa: CASSPGAGDIQYF
d_gene: .; v_gene: TRBV30; abundance: .; j_gene: TRBJ1-2; CDR3nt: TGTGCCTGGAGCCGACAGGAGGAATATGGCTACACCTTC; CDR3aa: CAWSRQEEYGYTF
d_gene: TRBD1; v_gene: TRBV7-9; abundance: many; j_gene: TRBJ1-1; CDR3nt: TGTGCCAGCAGCAGACGCATGGACAGGGCGGTCACTGAAGCTTTCTTT; CDR3aa: CASSRRMDRAVTEAFF
d_gene: .; v_gene: TRBV18; abundance: many; j_gene: TRBJ2-7; CDR3nt: TGTGCCAGCTCACAACTTCCAGGGGACGAGCAGTACTTC; CDR3aa: CASSQLPGDEQYF
d_gene: .; v_gene: TRBV30; abundance: .; j_gene: TRBJ1-4; CDR3nt: TGTGCCTGGAAGCATGGGGTCTCTGAAAAACTGTTTTTT; CDR3aa: CAWKHGVSEKLFF
d_gene: TRBD2; v_gene: TRBV7-9; abundance: many; j_gene: TRBJ2-5; CDR3nt: TGTGCCAGCAGCTTAGGGGGGGGGCAAGAGACCCAGTACTTC; CDR3aa: CASSLGGGQETQYF
d_gene: TRBD1; v_gene: TRBV10-3; abundance: few; j_gene: TRBJ2-5; CDR3nt: TGTGCCATCAGGGCGGACAGGGGCCAAGAGACCCAGTACTTC; CDR3aa: CAIRADRGQETQYF
d_gene: .; v_gene: TRBV7-9; abundance: many; j_gene: TRBJ2-3; CDR3nt: TGTGCCAGCACTCAAAGTGGTGGGGATACGCAGTATTTT; CDR3aa: CASTQSGGDTQYF
d_gene: .; v_gene: TRBV28; abundance: few; j_gene: TRBJ2-5; CDR3nt: TGTGCCAGCATAAGGGCAGATACCCAGTACTTC; CDR3aa: CASIRADTQYF
d_gene: TRBD1; v_gene: TRBV12-3/TRBV12-4; abundance: many; j_gene: TRBJ1-5; CDR3nt: TGTGCCAGCAGTTTTAACAGGGGCCAGCCCCAGCATTTT; CDR3aa: CASSFNRGQPQHF
d_gene: TRBD2; v_gene: TRBV6-2/TRBV6-3; abundance: many; j_gene: TRBJ2-4; CDR3nt: TGTGCCAGCACCGATACACTACTAGCGGGAGCAAACATTCAGTACTTC; CDR3aa: CASTDTLLAGANIQYF
d_gene: .; v_gene: TRBV20-1; abundance: many; j_gene: TRBJ1-1; CDR3nt: TGCAGTGCTAGAGATCCTCTCTCGGCGGAAGCTTTCTTT; CDR3aa: CSARDPLSAEAFF
d_gene: TRBD2; v_gene: TRBV27; abundance: many; j_gene: TRBJ2-3; CDR3nt: TGTGCCAGCAGTCCCCTAGCGGGAGAGGTTTTCGCAGATACGCAGTATTTT; CDR3aa: CASSPLAGEVFADTQYF
d_gene: TRBD1; v_gene: TRBV27; abundance: few; j_gene: TRBJ2-7; CDR3nt: TGTGCCAGCAGTTCCGGGACAGACGCCTACGAGCAGTACTTC; CDR3aa: CASSSGTDAYEQYF
d_gene: .; v_gene: TRBV12-3/TRBV12-4; abundance: many; j_gene: TRBJ2-3; CDR3nt: TGTGCCAGCAGAACAAACACAGATACGCAGTATTTT; CDR3aa: CASRTNTDTQYF
d_gene: .; v_gene: TRBV30; abundance: .; j_gene: TRBJ1-6; CDR3nt: TGTGCCTCGCTGACGGGGTATAATTCACCCCTCCACTTT; CDR3aa: CASLTGYNSPLHF
d_gene: .; v_gene: TRBV7-9; abundance: many; j_gene: TRBJ1-1; CDR3nt: TGTGCCAGCATAGCGGTGAACACTGAAGCTTTCTTT; CDR3aa: CASIAVNTEAFF
d_gene: .; v_gene: TRBV6-1; abundance: many; j_gene: TRBJ2-7; CDR3nt: TGTGCCAGCACCCCCCCCGGTAGATGGGGCGAGCAGTACTTC; CDR3aa: CASTPPGRWGEQYF
d_gene: TRBD1; v_gene: TRBV20-1; abundance: many; j_gene: TRBJ2-3; CDR3nt: TGCAGTGCCACAGGGGGAGGCGCAGATACGCAGTATTTT; CDR3aa: CSATGGGADTQYF
d_gene: .; v_gene: TRBV4-1; abundance: many; j_gene: TRBJ2-1; CDR3nt: TGCGCCAGCAGCCAATCCGGTTACCGGGACCTCAATGAGCAGTTCTTC; CDR3aa: CASSQSGYRDLNEQFF
d_gene: TRBD1; v_gene: TRBV7-6; abundance: many; j_gene: TRBJ1-5; CDR3nt: TGTGCCAGCAGCCCGCGGGCAGGGGGCGGGAGTCAGCCCCAGCATTTT; CDR3aa: CASSPRAGGGSQPQHF
d_gene: TRBD2; v_gene: TRBV11-1; abundance: many; j_gene: TRBJ2-7; CDR3nt: TGTGCCAGCAGCTTAGGGAGAGGGACTACGACCTACGAGCAGTACTTC; CDR3aa: CASSLGRGTTTYEQYF
d_gene: TRBD1; v_gene: TRBV3-1; abundance: many; j_gene: TRBJ1-1; CDR3nt: TGTGCCAGCAGCCAAGATCACAGGGGCGGGACTGAAGCTTTCTTT; CDR3aa: CASSQDHRGGTEAFF
d_gene: .; v_gene: TRBV5-1; abundance: many; j_gene: TRBJ2-7; CDR3nt: TGCGCCAGCAGCGAGACCACCTACGAGCAGTACTTC; CDR3aa: CASSETTYEQYF
d_gene: TRBD1; v_gene: TRBV5-1; abundance: few; j_gene: TRBJ1-1; CDR3nt: TGCGCCAGCAGCGTCCGGGACAGGGGAACTGAAGCTTTCTTT; CDR3aa: CASSVRDRGTEAFF
d_gene: TRBD2; v_gene: TRBV4-2; abundance: many; j_gene: TRBJ2-7; CDR3nt: TGTGCCAGCAGCCAAGGTAGCGGGAGGTATGAGCAGTACTTC; CDR3aa: CASSQGSGRYEQYF
d_gene: .; v_gene: TRBV7-9; abundance: many; j_gene: TRBJ1-2; CDR3nt: TGTGCCAGCATGCCGGCCGGCTACACCTTC; CDR3aa: CASMPAGYTF
d_gene: .; v_gene: TRBV5-6; abundance: .; j_gene: TRBJ2-7; CDR3nt: TGTGCCAGTTCGACTGGAGATGGGACTGGCTACGAGCAGTACTTC; CDR3aa: CASSTGDGTGYEQYF